The T cell receptor (beta chain) described here comes from a study of breast tumors, draining lymph nodes, adjacent tissues (dated by TCRdb to about 2016). Turning to the overall study: The study compared TCR beta repertoires across tumor, adjacent nontumor tissue and axillary lymph nodes from breast cancer patients. In human breast cancer, the study set out to assess how tumor, surrounding tissue and draining lymph node repertoires relate to one another and whether T cells might be exchanged between them. Beyond this particular receptor, the publication reports: Rather than being directly demonstrated, the conclusion that tumor T cells originate in lymph nodes was presented as consistent with a hypothesis. Tumor T-cell repertoires showed less diversity than lymph node repertoires and more diversity than nontumor tissue repertoires, and tumor T-cell repertoires showed preferential V and J gene usage. The similarity between tumor and nontumor tissue repertoires was significantly greater in luminal-like breast cancer than in basal-like breast cancer. The data were considered consistent with most tumor T cells being derived from the lymph node and subsequently expanding within tumor tissue.

The data were produced on an Illumina HiSeq 2000. Multiplex PCR amplification was used to build the TCR beta chain libraries. High-throughput sequencing was used to analyze the amplified TCR beta chain products. The public reads were quality trimmed at Q25 with fastp and then assembled into clones with MiXCR by TCRdb, keeping productive beta chains. Here each entry gathers all rows of one CDR3 protein and keeps the most common genes and DNA. This sample comprises 85,000 to 130,000 distinct CDR3 sequences, 20% to 25% of them detected only once. The ten largest clones represent less than 1.5% of the sample. Many counts were recorded for this clonotype. What antigen it recognizes has not been identified. No base qualities exist here, and no much larger clone lies one base off it. The axillary draining lymph nodes of breast cancer patients were the source of the lymph node samples. Taken from cysteine to phenylalanine, the CDR3 has 17 residues. Only CDR3 DNA is held: 51 bases, read in frame from base 1. V is shortened by 0 bases, J by 1 base, and the region joining them spans 14 bases. The germline V gene sets CDR1 to MGHRA and CDR2 to YSYEKL.

The sample comprised axillary lymph node tissue. This clonotype was sampled from a female donor with breast cancer. Some clones in this sample may be carry-over from other donors' samples. This chain is built from TRBV4-1 and TRBJ2-3; the D element might be TRBD1 or TRBD2, as each aligns at 6 bases. The CDR3 sequence is CASSQEGGRLGTDTQYF. The bases are TGCGCCAGCAGCCAAGAAGGGGGGCGGTTGGGCACAGATACGCAGTATTTT.